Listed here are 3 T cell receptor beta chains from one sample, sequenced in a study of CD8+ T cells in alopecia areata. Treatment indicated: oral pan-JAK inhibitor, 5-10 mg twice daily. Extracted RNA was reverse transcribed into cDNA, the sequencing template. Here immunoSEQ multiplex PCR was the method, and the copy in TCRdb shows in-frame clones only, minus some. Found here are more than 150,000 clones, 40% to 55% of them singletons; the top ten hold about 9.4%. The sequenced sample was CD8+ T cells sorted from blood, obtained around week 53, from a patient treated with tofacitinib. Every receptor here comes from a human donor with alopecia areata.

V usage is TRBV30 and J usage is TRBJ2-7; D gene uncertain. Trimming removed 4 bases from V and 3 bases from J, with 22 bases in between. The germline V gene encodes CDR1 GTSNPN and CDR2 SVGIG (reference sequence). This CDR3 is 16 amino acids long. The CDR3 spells CAWTYPSRINHYEQYF. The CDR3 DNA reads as TGTGCCTGGACCTACCCAAGCAGGATAAATCACTACGAGCAGTACTTC.

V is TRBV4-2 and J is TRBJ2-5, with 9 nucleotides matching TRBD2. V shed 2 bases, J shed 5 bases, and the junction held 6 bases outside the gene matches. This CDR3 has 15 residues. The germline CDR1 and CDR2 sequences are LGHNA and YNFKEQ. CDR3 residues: CASSQQRGEAETQYF. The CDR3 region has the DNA TGTGCCAGCAGCCAACAGCGGGGGGAAGCTGAGACCCAGTACTTC.

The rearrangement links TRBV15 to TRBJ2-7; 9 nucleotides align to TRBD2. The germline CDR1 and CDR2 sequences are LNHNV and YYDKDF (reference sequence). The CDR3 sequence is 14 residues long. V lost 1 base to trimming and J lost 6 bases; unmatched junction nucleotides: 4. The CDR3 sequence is CATSRVPAGGEQYF. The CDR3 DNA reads TGTGCCACCAGCAGAGTCCCAGCGGGGGGCGAGCAGTACTTC. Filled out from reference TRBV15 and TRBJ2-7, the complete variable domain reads DAMVIQNPRYQVTQFGKPVTLSCSQTLNHNVMYWYQQKSSQAPKLLFHYYDKDFNNEADTPDNFQSRRPNTSFCFLDIRSPGLGDTAMYLCATSRVPAGGEQYFGPGTRLTVT.